Sequencing of this T cell receptor (beta chain) was carried out in a study of shared clonotypes between healthy human individuals. The study, taken as a whole, reports: Clonotypes which were not shared had lower generation probabilities than clonotypes that all four donors shared. An effect of sequencing depth on clonotype sharing among donors was expected.

This table comes from immunoSEQ multiplex PCR, and its TCRdb copy is limited to in-frame clones, with some not included. The data contain approximately 1.9 million clones, about 94% of them singletons. Positive CCR7 selection of CD45RO-negative cells yielded the naive CD8 cells, and terminally differentiated effector memory CD45RA+ cells were excluded. CDR3 length: 13 amino acids. The germline CDR1 and CDR2 sequences are LNHDA and SQIVND (reference sequence). Trimming took off 3 bases at V and 12 bases at J, with 17 bases between the two ends. With regard to this clone: Its matching antigen is unknown.

The chain has TRBV19 and TRBJ1-2, with D perhaps TRBD1 (5 bases). The material sequenced was naive CD8+ T cells from PBMCs. This sequence was found in a man younger than 30 in good health. Some clones in this sample may be carry-over from other donors' samples. The CDR3, as DNA: TGTGCCAGTAGTATTCGGTCCCGGGGGGAGAACACCTTC. Translation gives CASSIRSRGENTF.